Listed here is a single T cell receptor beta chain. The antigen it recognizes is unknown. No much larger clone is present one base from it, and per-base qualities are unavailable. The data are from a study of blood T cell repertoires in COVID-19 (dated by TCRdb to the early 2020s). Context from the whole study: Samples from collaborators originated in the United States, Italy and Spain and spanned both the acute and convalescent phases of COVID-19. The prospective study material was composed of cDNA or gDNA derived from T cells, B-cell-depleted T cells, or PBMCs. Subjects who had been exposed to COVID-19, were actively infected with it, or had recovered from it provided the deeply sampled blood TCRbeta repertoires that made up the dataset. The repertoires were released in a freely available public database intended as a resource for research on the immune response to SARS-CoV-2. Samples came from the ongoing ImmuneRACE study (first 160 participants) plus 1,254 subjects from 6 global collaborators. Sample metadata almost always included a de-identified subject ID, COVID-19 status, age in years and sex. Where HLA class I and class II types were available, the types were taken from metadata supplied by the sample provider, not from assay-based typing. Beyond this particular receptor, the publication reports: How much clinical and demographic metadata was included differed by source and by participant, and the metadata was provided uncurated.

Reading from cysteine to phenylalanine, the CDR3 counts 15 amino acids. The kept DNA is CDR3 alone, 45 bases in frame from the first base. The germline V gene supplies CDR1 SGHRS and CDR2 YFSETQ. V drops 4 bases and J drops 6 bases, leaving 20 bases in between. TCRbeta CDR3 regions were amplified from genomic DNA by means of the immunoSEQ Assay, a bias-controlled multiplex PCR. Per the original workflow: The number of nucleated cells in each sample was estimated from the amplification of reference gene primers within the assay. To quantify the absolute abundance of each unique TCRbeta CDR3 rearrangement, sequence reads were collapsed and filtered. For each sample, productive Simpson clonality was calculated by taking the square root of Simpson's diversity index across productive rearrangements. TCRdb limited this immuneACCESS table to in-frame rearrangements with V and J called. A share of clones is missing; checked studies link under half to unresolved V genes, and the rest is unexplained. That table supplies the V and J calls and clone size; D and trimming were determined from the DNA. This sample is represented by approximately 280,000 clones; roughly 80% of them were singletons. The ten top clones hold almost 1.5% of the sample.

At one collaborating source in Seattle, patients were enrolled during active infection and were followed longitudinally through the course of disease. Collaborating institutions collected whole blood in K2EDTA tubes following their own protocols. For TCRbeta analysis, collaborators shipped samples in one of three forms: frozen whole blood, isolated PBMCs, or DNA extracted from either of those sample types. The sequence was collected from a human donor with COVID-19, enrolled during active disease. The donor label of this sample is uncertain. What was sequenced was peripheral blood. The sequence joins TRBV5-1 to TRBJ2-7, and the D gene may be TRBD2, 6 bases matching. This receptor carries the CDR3 CASSPQRDFAAEQYF. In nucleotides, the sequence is TGCGCCAGCAGCCCGCAACGGGACTTTGCCGCCGAGCAGTACTTC.